This TCR beta chain was identified in a study of blood T cell repertoires in COVID-19. The wider study: In each case, the material was cDNA or gDNA derived from T cells, B-cell-depleted T cells, or PBMCs.

This clone was counted a single time. Germline V gene sequence: CDR1 SGHTA, CDR2 FQGNSA. Trimming stripped 1 base from V and 6 bases from J, with 12 bases between. The CDR3 covers 14 residues. Sequencing was performed with immunoSEQ multiplex PCR; in TCRdb, only in-frame clones are kept and a portion is missing. The profile covers around 190,000 clones, with approximately 83% appearing a single time and 7.5% to 10% taken by the ten largest. This sequence was found in a man aged 50-59 years with active or convalescent COVID-19. Material: peripheral blood. The rearrangement uses TRBV7-2 and TRBJ1-2; no definite D call. The CDR3 loop is CASSLGAVSDGYTF. Written as DNA, the CDR3 is TGTGCCAGCAGCTTAGGGGCAGTGTCCGATGGCTACACCTTC.